One and the same sample provided the 31 T cell receptor beta chains below, sequenced in a study of T cell repertoires in cytomegalovirus infection. No antigen is known for these receptors. TCRdb reanalysed the reads using MiXCR and keeps one entry per CDR3 protein. The sample carries roughly 920,000 distinct CDR3 sequences, less than 40% recorded once. The material sequenced was cultured CD8+ T cells from PBMCs, taken from culture after CMV antigen stimulation. These receptors all come from a human donor in good health (CMV status not recorded). Some clones in this sample may be carry-over from other donors' samples.

A few counts support this clonotype. The CDR3 coding sequence is TGTGCCAGCAGCTGGCCCGAGTGGGGGCAAACTGAAGCTTTCTTT. Its protein product is CASSWPEWGQTEAFF. The chain carries TRBV7-9 and TRBJ1-1, with D possibly TRBD1 on 6 matching bases. In germline, CDR1 is SEHNR, CDR2 FQNEAQ (reference sequence). V was trimmed by 4 bases and J by 5 bases, leaving 17 bases between them. This CDR3 contains 15 residues.

This chain joins TRBV24-1 and TRBJ2-1; no reliable D call. The CDR3 covers 11 residues. Germline CDR1 reads KGHDR; CDR2 reads SFDVKD. The V and J ends lost 8 bases and 2 bases respectively, with 3 bases between them. The CDR3: CATKAYNEQFF. CDR3 nucleotides: TGTGCCACCAAGGCCTACAATGAGCAGTTCTTC.

This chain connects TRBV11-1 to TRBJ2-2, with no clear D. The V gene's germline CDR1 is SGHAT and CDR2 FQDESV (reference sequence). The germline V and J ends were trimmed by 3 bases and 6 bases, with 11 bases remaining between them. This CDR3 is built from 14 residues. The CDR3 sequence: CASSFLKQSGELFF. In DNA, the CDR3 is TGTGCCAGCAGCTTCCTGAAACAATCCGGGGAGCTGTTTTTT.

This rearrangement joins TRBV2 to TRBJ1-2; D gene unclear. The CDR3 runs 14 residues. V was clipped by 2 bases and J by 2 bases, with 9 bases between them. Germline V CDR1 and CDR2: SNHLY, FYNNEI. CDR3 sequence (DNA): TGTGCCAGCAGTGAATTGGGAGGGAACTATGGCTACACCTTC. Translated, it gives CASSELGGNYGYTF.

As DNA, the CDR3 is TGTGCCAGCAGCCAATACCCCCACATCAATCAGCCCCAGCATTTT. Amino acids: CASSQYPHINQPQHF. The rearrangement uses TRBV6-5 and TRBJ1-5, with unresolved D. Trimming removed 6 bases from V and 3 bases from J, with 15 bases in between. CDR1 MNHEY and CDR2 SVGAGI come from the germline V gene. CDR3 length: 15 residues.

The sample holds a few counts of this clonotype. This may come from a read error, since a much larger clone is one base off. The CDR3, as DNA: TGCGCCAGCATCGGCGAGACAGGGAGCGGAAACGAGCAGTACTTC. As protein: CASIGETGSGNEQYF. V gene TRBV10-2 combines with J gene TRBJ2-7; 7 nucleotides align to TRBD1. V lost 7 bases and J lost 5; bases outside the gene matches: 14. The CDR3 is 15 amino acids. Germline V gene lookup returns CDR1 WSHSY and CDR2 SAAADI.

The chain employs TRBV12-5 and TRBJ1-1, with a weak D call TRBD1 (5 bases). The germline V gene has CDR1 LGHNT and CDR2 FRNRAP. V was pared by 0 bases and J by 0 bases, with 20 bases between. The length of the CDR3 is 19 residues. This chain's CDR3 is CASGLVLGREGGLNTEAFF. CDR3 nucleotides: TGTGCTAGTGGTTTGGTACTTGGCAGGGAGGGAGGATTGAACACTGAAGCTTTCTTT.

The chain has TRBV28 and TRBJ1-1; unclear D gene. Trimming removed 3 bases at V and 1 base at J, with 12 bases between. Germline lookup yields CDR1 MDHEN and CDR2 SYDVKM. The CDR3 extends over 15 amino acids. The chain's CDR3 is CASSFLAEGNTEAFF. The CDR3 DNA reads as TGTGCCAGCAGTTTTCTGGCGGAGGGGAACACTGAAGCTTTCTTT.

This clonotype was seen a handful of times. CDR3 sequence reads: CASSFSGLRPDTQYF. Here the CDR3 DNA reads TGTGCCAGCAGCTTCTCAGGCTTGCGTCCAGATACGCAGTATTTT. The chain uses TRBV12-3 or TRBV12-4 and TRBJ2-3; D unresolved. V lost 6 bases to trimming and J lost 4 bases, with 17 bases between them. The CDR3 spans 15 residues.

The chain combines TRBV7-9 with TRBJ1-1; D not resolved. Germline CDR1 reads SEHNR; CDR2 reads FQNEAQ (reference sequence). This CDR3 is built from 17 residues. Trimming removed 3 bases from V and 5 bases from J, with 22 bases in between. CDR3 amino acids: CASSLEQPGAARTEAFF. Here the CDR3 DNA reads TGTGCCAGCAGCTTGGAGCAGCCGGGCGCAGCGAGGACTGAAGCTTTCTTT.

This clonotype was counted a few times. The rearrangement links TRBV7-9 to TRBJ2-2; D may be TRBD1 (5 bases). The CDR3 has 13 amino acids. Germline CDR1 SEHNR, CDR2 FQNEAQ (reference sequence). V shed 6 bases and J shed 7 bases, with 12 bases lying between them. The CDR3 is CASRSGSDGELFF. Here the CDR3 DNA reads TGTGCCAGCAGATCAGGGTCAGACGGGGAGCTGTTTTTT.

This clonotype was observed a handful of times. The gene calls are TRBV7-9 and TRBJ2-7; D is ambiguous. CDR1 is SEHNR and CDR2 is FQNEAQ in the germline V gene (reference sequence). The germline V and J ends were trimmed by 4 bases and 3 bases, with 13 bases remaining between them. The CDR3 has 14 amino acids. The CDR3 spells CASSSASKYYEQYF. The DNA of the CDR3 is TGTGCCAGCAGCTCTGCCTCCAAATACTACGAGCAGTACTTC.

This clonotype has a handful of counts. The genes are TRBV28 and TRBJ2-7; D may correspond to TRBD1 or TRBD2 (5 bases each). With 8 bases removed from V and 2 bases from J, the gap between germline ends came to 13 bases. The CDR3 has 13 residues. Germline V gene data show CDR1 as MDHEN and CDR2 as SYDVKM. The chain's CDR3 is CASVGTGAYEQYV. CDR3 DNA: TGTGCCAGCGTTGGGACCGGGGCCTACGAGCAGTACGTC.

The chain carries TRBV19 and TRBJ2-1, with D possibly matching TRBD2 (6 bases). CDR1 and CDR2 (germline): LNHDA, SQIVND (reference sequence). V was clipped by 2 bases and J by 4 bases, with 12 bases between them. The length of the CDR3 is 15 residues. CDR3 sequence reads: CASSIKGRGYNEQFF. The CDR3 DNA follows: TGTGCCAGTAGTATAAAGGGCCGGGGGTACAATGAGCAGTTCTTC.

The rearrangement joins TRBV4-2 to TRBJ2-3; 8 positions agree with TRBD2. Trimming removed 0 bases from V and 3 bases from J; junction bases left unmatched: 8. Germline CDR1 and CDR2: LGHNA and YNFKEQ. CDR3 length: 17 residues. CDR3: CASSQEEGSGVTDTQYF. CDR3 coding DNA: TGTGCCAGCAGCCAAGAAGAGGGTAGCGGGGTGACAGATACGCAGTATTTT.

The rearrangement uses TRBV27 and TRBJ2-7, with D possibly matching TRBD2 (5 bases). Germline V gives CDR1 MNHEY, CDR2 SMNVEV (reference sequence). V shed 5 bases and J shed 4 bases, with 12 bases lying between them. This CDR3 has 13 residues. The CDR3 spells CASSQPGGYEQYV. CDR3 coding DNA: TGTGCCAGCAGTCAACCAGGAGGATACGAGCAGTACGTC.

This clonotype was recorded many times. V is TRBV7-9 and J is TRBJ2-5, with 7 bases that match TRBD1. The germline CDR1 and CDR2 sequences are SEHNR and FQNEAQ (reference sequence). The J segment lost 1 base and the V segment lost 5 bases, leaving 4 bases of the junction unmatched. This CDR3 comprises 14 residues. CDR3: CASSPDRAQETQYF. DNA of the CDR3: TGTGCCAGCAGCCCCGACAGGGCCCAAGAGACCCAGTACTTC. Combining the CDR3 with reference TRBV7-9 and TRBJ2-5 gives the whole variable domain DTGVSQNPRHKITKRGQNVTFRCDPISEHNRLYWYRQTLGQGPEFLTYFQNEAQLEKSRLLSDRFSAERPKGSFSTLEIQRTEQGDSAMYLCASSPDRAQETQYFGPGTRLLVL.

The chain joins TRBV19 to TRBJ2-1, with D perhaps matching TRBD2 (5 bases). This CDR3 contains 14 residues. CDR1 and CDR2 from the germline V gene are LNHDA and SQIVND (reference sequence). The ends were cut back, 2 bases at V and 8 bases at J, with 13 bases in the middle. The CDR3: CASSILAPWDEQFF. The CDR3 bases are TGTGCCAGTAGTATACTAGCTCCCTGGGATGAGCAGTTCTTC.

This clonotype came up a few times. The chain is built from TRBV15 and TRBJ2-2; 8 bases are shared with TRBD1. The CDR3 spans 15 residues. Per germline, CDR1 LNHNV and CDR2 YYDKDF (reference sequence). After removal of 2 bases from V and 7 bases from J, the junction contained 6 bases not matched to a gene. CDR3 coding DNA: TGTGCCACCAGCAGATTGGCAGGGGGCGACGGGGAGCTGTTTTTT. Protein sequence: CATSRLAGGDGELFF.

The J gene is TRBJ1-2, the V gene TRBV2, with D tentatively TRBD1 (5 bases). Trimming stripped 4 bases from V and 12 bases from J, with 12 bases between. CDR1 and CDR2 from the germline V gene are SNHLY and FYNNEI. The CDR3 is 11 amino acids. The CDR3 DNA is TGTGCCAGCAGTGCGGGGCCCTCGGACACCTTC. This gives the protein CASSAGPSDTF.

This clonotype has ten or more counts. The chain combines TRBV12-3 or TRBV12-4 with TRBJ2-3; D gene ambiguous. CDR3 length equals 16 residues. Trimming cost V 5 bases and J 1 base, with 16 bases left between them. In nucleotides, the CDR3 is TGTGCCAGCAGTCCCCAGCCCGGTTCGGGCACAGATACGCAGTATTTT. This sequence encodes CASSPQPGSGTDTQYF.

CDR3 in amino acids: CASSLATKSRGYTF. The CDR3 DNA is TGCGCCAGCAGCTTGGCCACCAAGAGCCGGGGCTACACCTTC. The chain is built from TRBV5-1 and TRBJ1-2; no definite D call. V lost 0 bases and J lost 8, with 14 bases in between. This CDR3 has 14 amino acids. Germline V lookup: CDR1 SGHRS, CDR2 YFSETQ.

This clonotype has a handful of counts. The chain is built from TRBV4-1 and TRBJ1-1; possibly TRBD1 for D (5 bases). The germline V gene encodes CDR1 MGHRA and CDR2 YSYEKL. V gave up 2 bases and J gave up 5 bases, with 15 bases separating them. The CDR3 extends over 15 amino acids. In DNA, the CDR3 is TGCGCCAGCAGCCAAATGTCTGCAGGGAGGACTGAAGCTTTCTTT. It is translated as CASSQMSAGRTEAFF.

The rearrangement links TRBV5-5 to TRBJ2-7, with D hard to call. Germline CDR1 and CDR2: SGHKS and YYEKEE (reference sequence). V was cut by 2 bases and J by 6 bases, with 15 bases left in between. CDR3 length: 14 residues. The CDR3 DNA sequence: TGTGCCAGCAGCTTAGGAAACAGCCCGGCCGAGCAGTACGTC. Translation: CASSLGNSPAEQYV.

This clonotype was observed many times. This chain links TRBV7-8 with TRBJ2-1; 9 bases match TRBD1. The V gene end was trimmed by 5 bases and the J gene end by 1 base; junction bases not matched to a gene: 6. CDR3 length equals 16 residues. The germline gives CDR1 SGHVS, CDR2 FQNEAQ. The CDR3 sequence is CASSNRGTGSYNEQFF. DNA of the CDR3: TGTGCCAGCAGCAACCGAGGGACAGGGTCCTACAATGAGCAGTTCTTC. Combining the CDR3 with reference TRBV7-8 and TRBJ2-1 gives the whole variable domain GAGVSQSPRYKVAKRGQDVALRCDPISGHVSLFWYQQALGQGPEFLTYFQNEAQLDKSGLPSDRFFAERPEGSVSTLKIQRTQQEDSAVYLCASSNRGTGSYNEQFFGPGTRLTVL.

The chain recombines TRBV20-1 with TRBJ2-1; possibly TRBD1 for D (5 bases). Germline V lookup: CDR1 DFQATT, CDR2 SNEGSKA (reference sequence). The CDR3 extends over 13 amino acids. Trimming stripped 6 bases from V and 4 bases from J, with 13 bases between. The CDR3 here is CSASRTTYNEQFF. Here the CDR3 DNA reads TGCAGTGCCAGTCGGACAACTTACAATGAGCAGTTCTTC.

In regard to this clonotype: A much larger clone sits a single nucleotide away, making a read error possible. The V gene is TRBV7-6, the J gene TRBJ2-1, with 9 bases matching TRBD2. The CDR3 consists of 15 residues. Per germline, CDR1 SGHVS and CDR2 FNYEAQ. The CDR3 DNA follows: TGTGTCAGCAGCTTTAGCGGGGGCCTCTACAATGAGCAGTTCTTC. Its translation is CVSSFSGGLYNEQFF.

The chain uses TRBV29-1 and TRBJ2-2; tentatively, D is TRBD1 (6 bases). Germline-derived CDR1 and CDR2 are SQVTM and ANQGSEA. This CDR3 is 13 amino acids long. Trimming cost V 6 bases and J 2 bases, with 10 bases left between them. Here the CDR3 reads CSVWTANTGELFF. Here the CDR3 DNA reads TGCAGCGTATGGACAGCTAACACCGGGGAGCTGTTTTTT.

The sample holds a few counts of this clonotype. The chain joins TRBV7-9 to TRBJ2-5, with D perhaps given as TRBD1 or TRBD2 (5 bases each). CDR1 is SEHNR and CDR2 is FQNEAQ in the germline V gene (reference sequence). The CDR3 has 14 residues. Trimming pared 4 bases from V and 3 bases from J, leaving 12 bases between. This CDR3 is CASSSGLMEETQYF. As DNA, the CDR3 is TGTGCCAGCAGCTCGGGGCTAATGGAAGAGACCCAGTACTTC.

V is TRBV6-5 and J is TRBJ2-6, with a weak D call TRBD1 (5 bases). The germline V gene has CDR1 MNHEY and CDR2 SVGAGI. This CDR3 contains 14 residues. The V and J ends lost 6 bases and 4 bases respectively, with 10 bases between them. The CDR3 reads CASSAGSGANVLTF. The CDR3 DNA follows: TGTGCCAGCAGCGCAGGGTCCGGGGCCAACGTCCTGACTTTC.

In its sample, this clonotype was seen many times. The rearrangement joins TRBV6-5 to TRBJ1-2, with D tentatively TRBD1 (6 bases). Per germline, CDR1 MNHEY and CDR2 SVGAGI. This CDR3 spans 17 amino acids. Trimming took 0 bases from V and 8 from J, leaving 22 bases between them. The CDR3 spells CASSYSIAGWGARGYTF. DNA for the CDR3: TGTGCCAGCAGTTACTCGATCGCGGGATGGGGGGCTAGGGGCTACACCTTC.